Listed below are T cell receptor beta chains from one sample, sequenced in a study of blood T cell repertoires in COVID-19. Repertoires were generated with immunoSEQ multiplex PCR, while TCRdb's copy carries only in-frame clones and drops some. This sample has around 700,000 clones, with approximately 90% found just once. Sequencing was done on a sample of peripheral blood. The receptors here all came from a woman aged 18-29 years with acute or convalescent COVID-19. Each CDR3 is given with its conserved first and last residue. A D gene is named only where the DNA matches it firmly. For some rows the clone size is stated as once, few or many, or as a class when expanded; others skip it.

clone size	V gene	D gene	J gene	CDR3 DNA	CDR3 protein
.	TRBV6-5	.	TRBJ2-7	TGTGCCAGCAGCTACCAGTTGACCTACGAGCAGTACTTC	CASSYQLTYEQYF
.	TRBV2	TRBD1	TRBJ1-5	TGTGCCAGCAGTGGACAGGGGCCCACAAATCAGCCCCAGCATTTT	CASSGQGPTNQPQHF
.	TRBV9	TRBD1	TRBJ1-6	TGTGCCAGCGGGCGGGACAGGGGAGGTAATTCACCCCTCCACTTT	CASGRDRGGNSPLHF
.	TRBV9	.	TRBJ1-4	TGTGCCAGCAGCTATGACAGGAAGCATGAAAAACTGTTTTTT	CASSYDRKHEKLFF
.	TRBV4-1	.	TRBJ1-1	TGCGCCAGCAGCCCCCAAGGAAGATTCTACCTAGAACACACTGAAGCTTTCTTT	CASSPQGRFYLEHTEAFF
.	TRBV7-2	TRBD1	TRBJ1-1	TGTGCCAGCAGCCTCGGGACAGGGAACACTGAAGCTTTCTTT	CASSLGTGNTEAFF
.	TRBV11-3	.	TRBJ1-1	TGTGCCAGCAGTCAGACAGACCGTCCCCTTGAAGCTTTCTTT	CASSQTDRPLEAFF
.	TRBV6-5	TRBD1	TRBJ1-2	TGTGCCAGCAGCGGAGACAGGGGGCTCGGCTATGGCTACACCTTC	CASSGDRGLGYGYTF
.	TRBV19	TRBD1	TRBJ1-1	TGTGCCAGTAGTGTTTCGACAGGGTGGGTAACTGAAGCTTTCTTT	CASSVSTGWVTEAFF
once	TRBV6-2/TRBV6-3	TRBD1	TRBJ1-5	TGTGCCAGCAGTTACGGAAGATACAGGGGTGGGTTGCCCCAGCATTTT	CASSYGRYRGGLPQHF
.	TRBV7-2	TRBD2	TRBJ2-5	TGTGCCAGCAGCTTAGTTCCAGCGGGGGGCCTGCAAGAGACCCAGTACTTC	CASSLVPAGGLQETQYF
.	TRBV9	.	TRBJ2-2	TGTGCCAGCAGCGTAGTGTCCCTAGCAAACACCGGGGAGCTGTTTTTT	CASSVVSLANTGELFF
.	TRBV5-4	TRBD1	TRBJ1-2	TGTGCCAGCAGTCGCGGGGAAAGGACAGGGGATGGCTACACCTTC	CASSRGERTGDGYTF
.	TRBV7-2	.	TRBJ2-3	TGTGCCAGCAGCTTGGGCAGGTATCCCTCAGATACGCAGTATTTT	CASSLGRYPSDTQYF
.	TRBV6-5	.	TRBJ1-2	TGTGCCAGCAGTTACTCCCAGGGGTACTATGGCTACACCTTC	CASSYSQGYYGYTF
.	TRBV14	.	TRBJ2-7	TGTGCCAGCAGCCCCCAGGTAGCTGGACAAGTCGAGCAGTACTTC	CASSPQVAGQVEQYF
once	TRBV12-3/TRBV12-4	.	TRBJ1-2	TGTGCCAGCAGCTTGGGCCTATACTATGGCTACACCTTC	CASSLGLYYGYTF
.	TRBV18	.	TRBJ1-2	TGTGCCAGCTCTGGCAGGGACTATGGCTACACCTTC	CASSGRDYGYTF
.	TRBV11-3	.	TRBJ1-1	TGTGCCAGCAGCTCCGGGTTGAACACTGAAGCTTTCTTT	CASSSGLNTEAFF
.	TRBV12-5	TRBD1	TRBJ1-1	TGTGCTAGTGGTTTGCCACGACAGGGGCCGAACACTGAAGCTTTCTTT	CASGLPRQGPNTEAFF